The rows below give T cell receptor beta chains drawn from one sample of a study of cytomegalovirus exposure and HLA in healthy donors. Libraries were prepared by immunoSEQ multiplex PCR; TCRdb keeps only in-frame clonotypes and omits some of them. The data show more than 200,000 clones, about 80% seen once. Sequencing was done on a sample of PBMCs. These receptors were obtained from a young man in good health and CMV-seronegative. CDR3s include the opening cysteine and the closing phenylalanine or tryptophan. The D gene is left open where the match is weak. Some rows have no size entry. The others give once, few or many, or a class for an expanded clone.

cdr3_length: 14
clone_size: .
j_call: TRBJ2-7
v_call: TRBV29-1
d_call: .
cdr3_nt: TGCAGCGTTGAATCCCAGCGGTTCCCCTACGAGCAGTACTTC
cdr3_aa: CSVESQRFPYEQYF

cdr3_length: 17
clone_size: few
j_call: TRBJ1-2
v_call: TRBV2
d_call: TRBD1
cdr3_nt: TGTGCCAGCAGTGGGGGGGACAGCCCTACACCAACTTATGGCTACACCTTC
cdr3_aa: CASSGGDSPTPTYGYTF

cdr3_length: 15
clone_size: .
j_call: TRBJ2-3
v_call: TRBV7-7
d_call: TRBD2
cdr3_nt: TGTGCTAGCGCGGCTAGCGGGTCTAGCACAGATACGCAGTATTTT
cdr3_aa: CASAASGSSTDTQYF

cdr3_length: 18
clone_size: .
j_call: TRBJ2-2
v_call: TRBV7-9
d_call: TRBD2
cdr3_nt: TGTGCCAGCAGCTTACCCCTCACCGCCTCAAAGCGGGAATGGGAGCTGTTTTTT
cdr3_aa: CASSLPLTASKREWELFF

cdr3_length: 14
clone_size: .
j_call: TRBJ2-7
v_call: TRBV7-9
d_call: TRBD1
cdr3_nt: TGTGCCAGCCAGGGACAGACTTCAGGATACGAGCAGTACTTC
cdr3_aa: CASQGQTSGYEQYF

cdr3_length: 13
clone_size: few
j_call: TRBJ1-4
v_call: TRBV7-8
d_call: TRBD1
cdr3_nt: TGTGCCAGCAGCTCGGACAGGAATGAAAAACTGTTTTTT
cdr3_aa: CASSSDRNEKLFF

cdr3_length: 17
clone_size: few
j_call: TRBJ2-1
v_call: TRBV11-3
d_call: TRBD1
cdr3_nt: TGTGCCAGCAGCTCCTTGGACAGGTGGAGCTCCTACAATGAGCAGTTCTTC
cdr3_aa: CASSSLDRWSSYNEQFF

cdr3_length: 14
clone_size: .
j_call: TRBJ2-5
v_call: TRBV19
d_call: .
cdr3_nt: TGTGCCAGTACACCGACAGGAGAAGAGCGGACCCAGTACTTC
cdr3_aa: CASTPTGEERTQYF

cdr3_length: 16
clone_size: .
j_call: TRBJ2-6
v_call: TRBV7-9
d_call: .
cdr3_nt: TGTGCCAGCAGCTCAATACAGGCTACTGGGGCCAACGTCCTGACTTTC
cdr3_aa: CASSSIQATGANVLTF

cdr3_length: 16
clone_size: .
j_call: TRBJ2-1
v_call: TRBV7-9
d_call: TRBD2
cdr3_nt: TGTGCCAGCAGGGGGGGGTACGGCAGTCACTACAATGAGCAGTTCTTC
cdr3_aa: CASRGGYGSHYNEQFF

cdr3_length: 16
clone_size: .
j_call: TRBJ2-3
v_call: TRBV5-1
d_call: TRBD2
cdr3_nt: TGCGCCAGCAGCGCATGGACTAGCGGGAGCACAGATACGCAGTATTTT
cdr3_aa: CASSAWTSGSTDTQYF

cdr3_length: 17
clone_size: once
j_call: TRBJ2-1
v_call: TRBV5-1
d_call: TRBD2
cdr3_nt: TGCGCCAGCAGCTTGGCAGTTGCGGGGGACTCCTACAATGAGCAGTTCTTC
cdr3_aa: CASSLAVAGDSYNEQFF

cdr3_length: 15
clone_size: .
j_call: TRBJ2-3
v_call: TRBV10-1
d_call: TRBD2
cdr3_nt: TGCGCCAGCCCAGTAGCGGGAAGCTACACAGATACGCAGTATTTT
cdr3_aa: CASPVAGSYTDTQYF

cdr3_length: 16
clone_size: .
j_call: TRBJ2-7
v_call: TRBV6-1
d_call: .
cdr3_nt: TGTGCCAGCAGTGAAGCGGGAGGAGGGTCCGCCTACGAGCAGTACTTC
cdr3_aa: CASSEAGGGSAYEQYF

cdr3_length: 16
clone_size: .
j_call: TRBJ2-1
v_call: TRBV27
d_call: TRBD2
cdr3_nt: TGTGCCAGCAGTCGCCTGACTAGCGGACGACACAATGAGCAGTTCTTC
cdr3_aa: CASSRLTSGRHNEQFF

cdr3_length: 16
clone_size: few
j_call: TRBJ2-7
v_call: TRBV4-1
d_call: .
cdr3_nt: TGCGCCAGCAGCTCCAATGAAAGGACAAGAACCTACGAGCAGTACTTC
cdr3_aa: CASSSNERTRTYEQYF

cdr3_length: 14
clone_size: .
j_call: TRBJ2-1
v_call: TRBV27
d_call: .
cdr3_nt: TGTGCCAGCAGCGCAGGGGCCTATTACAATGAGCAGTTCTTC
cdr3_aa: CASSAGAYYNEQFF

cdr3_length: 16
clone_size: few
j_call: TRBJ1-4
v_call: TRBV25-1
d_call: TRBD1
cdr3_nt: TGTGCCAGCAGTTCAGTTGGACAGGGCGGCGGTGAAAAACTGTTTTTT
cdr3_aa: CASSSVGQGGGEKLFF

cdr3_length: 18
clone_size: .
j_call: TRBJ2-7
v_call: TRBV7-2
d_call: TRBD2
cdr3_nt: TGTGCCAGCAGCTCACACGCCGCGGGACTAGCGGGATCCTACGAGCAGTACTTC
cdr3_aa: CASSSHAAGLAGSYEQYF

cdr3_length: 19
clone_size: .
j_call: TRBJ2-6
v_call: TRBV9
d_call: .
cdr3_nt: TGTGCCAGCAGCGTAGCTTTGCGGGGCCGGGACTCTGGGGCCAACGTCCTGACTTTC
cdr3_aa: CASSVALRGRDSGANVLTF

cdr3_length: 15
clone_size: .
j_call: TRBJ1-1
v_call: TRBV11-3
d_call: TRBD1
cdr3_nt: TGTGCCAGCAGGTCCGGGACAGGGGGGAACACTGAAGCTTTCTTT
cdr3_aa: CASRSGTGGNTEAFF

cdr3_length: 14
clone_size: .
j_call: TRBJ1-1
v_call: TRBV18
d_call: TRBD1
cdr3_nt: TGTGCCAGCTCACAGGACAGGGGGCTGGATGAAGCTTTCTTT
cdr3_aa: CASSQDRGLDEAFF

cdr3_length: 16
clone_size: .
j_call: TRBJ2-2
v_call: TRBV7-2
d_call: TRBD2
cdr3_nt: TGTGCCAGCAGCCCGGGACTAGCGGGAGGAGGCGGGGAGCTGTTTTTT
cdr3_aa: CASSPGLAGGGGELFF

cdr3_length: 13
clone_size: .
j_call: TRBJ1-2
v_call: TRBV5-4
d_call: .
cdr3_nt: TGTGCCAGCAGATTACAGGGTGGGGAGGGCTACACCTTC
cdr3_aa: CASRLQGGEGYTF

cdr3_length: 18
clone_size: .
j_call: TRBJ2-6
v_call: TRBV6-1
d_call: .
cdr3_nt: TGTGCCAGCAGTGAATCGGCAGGGTTCATTGCTGGGGCCAACGTCCTGACTTTC
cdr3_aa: CASSESAGFIAGANVLTF

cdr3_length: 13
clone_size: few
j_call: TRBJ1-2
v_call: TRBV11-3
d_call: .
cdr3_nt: TGTGCCAGCAGCCATCAGGACAGATCTGGCTACACCTTC
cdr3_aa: CASSHQDRSGYTF

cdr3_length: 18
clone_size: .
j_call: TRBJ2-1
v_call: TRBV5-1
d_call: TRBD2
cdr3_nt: TGCGCCAGCAGCTTGGGGCGCGTGGGAGATACCGGGGGGAATGAGCAGTTCTTC
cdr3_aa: CASSLGRVGDTGGNEQFF

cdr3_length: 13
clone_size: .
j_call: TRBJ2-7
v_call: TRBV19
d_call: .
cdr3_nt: TGTGCCAGTAGTGGGGCAGGGTTATACGAGCAGTACTTC
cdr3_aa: CASSGAGLYEQYF

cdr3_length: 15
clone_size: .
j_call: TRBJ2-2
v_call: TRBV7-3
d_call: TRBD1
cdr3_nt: TGTGCCAGCAGCCCGGGACAGGGGTTAACCGGGGAGCTGTTTTTT
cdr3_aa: CASSPGQGLTGELFF

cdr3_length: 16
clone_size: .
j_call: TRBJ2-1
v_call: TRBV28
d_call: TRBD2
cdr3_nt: TGTGCCAGCAGTTCACTGGGGACTAGCGCAGACAATGAGCAGTTCTTC
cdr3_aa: CASSSLGTSADNEQFF

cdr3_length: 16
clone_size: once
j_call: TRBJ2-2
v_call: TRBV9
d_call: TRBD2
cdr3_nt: TGTGCCAGCAGCCCCAGACTAGCGGGGGGGGTCGGGGAGCTGTTTTTT
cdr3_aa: CASSPRLAGGVGELFF

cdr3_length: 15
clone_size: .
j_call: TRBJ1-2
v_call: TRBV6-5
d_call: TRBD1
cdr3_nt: TGTGCCAGCAGCCGAGAGGGACAGGGATTCTATGGCTACACCTTC
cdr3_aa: CASSREGQGFYGYTF

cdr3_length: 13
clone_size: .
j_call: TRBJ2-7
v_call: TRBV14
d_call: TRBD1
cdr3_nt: TGTGCCAGCAGCCGACAGGGTGGCTACGAGCAGTACTTC
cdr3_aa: CASSRQGGYEQYF

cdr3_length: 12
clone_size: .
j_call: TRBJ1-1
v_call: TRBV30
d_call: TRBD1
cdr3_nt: TGTGCCTGGACAGGGGGCGGTACTGAAGCTTTCTTT
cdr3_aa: CAWTGGGTEAFF

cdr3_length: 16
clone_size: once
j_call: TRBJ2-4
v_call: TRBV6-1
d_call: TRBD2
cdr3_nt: TGTGCCAGCAGTGATCCGGCGGGGGGCCAAAAAAACATTCAGTACTTC
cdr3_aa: CASSDPAGGQKNIQYF

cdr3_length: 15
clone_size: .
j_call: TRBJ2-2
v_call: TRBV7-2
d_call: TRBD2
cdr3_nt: TGTGCCAGCAGATTAGCGGGGGCCAACACCGGGGAGCTGTTTTTT
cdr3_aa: CASRLAGANTGELFF

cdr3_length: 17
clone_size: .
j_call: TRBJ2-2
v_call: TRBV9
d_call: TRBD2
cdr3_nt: TGTGCCAGCAGCGTATTAGCGGGAGGGCCAAACACCGGGGAGCTGTTTTTT
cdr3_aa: CASSVLAGGPNTGELFF

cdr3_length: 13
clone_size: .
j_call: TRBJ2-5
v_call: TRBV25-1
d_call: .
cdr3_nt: TGTGCCAGCAGAACAGGGCCCCAAGAGACCCAGTACTTC
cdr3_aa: CASRTGPQETQYF

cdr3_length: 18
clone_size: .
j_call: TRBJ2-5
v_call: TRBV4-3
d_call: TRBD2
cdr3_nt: TGCGCCAGCAGCCAAGATCCGGCTAGCGGGAGAGGGCAAGAGACCCAGTACTTC
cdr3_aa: CASSQDPASGRGQETQYF

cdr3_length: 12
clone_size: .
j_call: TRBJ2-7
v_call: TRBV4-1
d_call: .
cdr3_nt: TGCGCCAGCAGCCAGACAGGAGCCGAGCAGTACTTC
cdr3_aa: CASSQTGAEQYF

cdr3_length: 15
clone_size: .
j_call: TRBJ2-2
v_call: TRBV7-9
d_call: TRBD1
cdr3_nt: TGTGCCAGCAGCTTAGTCACAGGGGGCACCGGGGAGCTGTTTTTT
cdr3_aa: CASSLVTGGTGELFF

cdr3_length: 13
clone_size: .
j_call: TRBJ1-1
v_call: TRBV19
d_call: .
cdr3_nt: TGTGCCAGTAGTAACAGCCTGAACACTGAAGCTTTCTTT
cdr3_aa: CASSNSLNTEAFF

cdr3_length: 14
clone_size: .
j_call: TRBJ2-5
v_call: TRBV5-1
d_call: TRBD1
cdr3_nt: TGCGCCAGCAGCGACGGACAGGGGGGGGAGACCCAGTACTTC
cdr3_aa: CASSDGQGGETQYF

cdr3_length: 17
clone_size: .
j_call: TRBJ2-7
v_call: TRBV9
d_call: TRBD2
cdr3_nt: TGTGCCAGCAGCGAGGGGACTAGCGGGAGGAAATACTACGAGCAGTACTTC
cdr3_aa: CASSEGTSGRKYYEQYF

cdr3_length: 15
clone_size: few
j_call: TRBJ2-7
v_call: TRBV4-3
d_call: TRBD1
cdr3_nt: TGCGCCAGCAGCCAAGATTGGCAGGGGGCCTACGAGCAGTACTTC
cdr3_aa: CASSQDWQGAYEQYF